This entry features one TCR beta chain sequence. Its antigen is not identified. This entry is derived from a study of T cell responses to AZD1222 COVID-19 vaccine. V gave up 4 bases and J gave up 6 bases, with 24 bases separating them. Germline V gene data show CDR1 as MNHNS and CDR2 as SASEGT. This CDR3 is built from 17 residues. Study observations and caveats: Researchers report vaccine-associated CD4 TCRs spanning spike, with dominance at 160-218 and 743-854.

Produced via immunoSEQ multiplex PCR; TCRdb's table is partial and in-frame only. This sample has roughly 100,000 clones, with roughly 91% found just once. The J gene is TRBJ2-5, the V gene TRBV6-1; maybe TRBD2 (5 bases). This sample comprised peripheral blood, obtained on day 0 of AZD1222 vaccination. This clonotype was obtained from an adult in good health. The CDR3 spells CASSAPRGAGTVQTQYF. In DNA form, the CDR3 reads TGTGCCAGCAGTGCCCCTCGGGGAGCAGGTACCGTTCAGACCCAGTACTTC.